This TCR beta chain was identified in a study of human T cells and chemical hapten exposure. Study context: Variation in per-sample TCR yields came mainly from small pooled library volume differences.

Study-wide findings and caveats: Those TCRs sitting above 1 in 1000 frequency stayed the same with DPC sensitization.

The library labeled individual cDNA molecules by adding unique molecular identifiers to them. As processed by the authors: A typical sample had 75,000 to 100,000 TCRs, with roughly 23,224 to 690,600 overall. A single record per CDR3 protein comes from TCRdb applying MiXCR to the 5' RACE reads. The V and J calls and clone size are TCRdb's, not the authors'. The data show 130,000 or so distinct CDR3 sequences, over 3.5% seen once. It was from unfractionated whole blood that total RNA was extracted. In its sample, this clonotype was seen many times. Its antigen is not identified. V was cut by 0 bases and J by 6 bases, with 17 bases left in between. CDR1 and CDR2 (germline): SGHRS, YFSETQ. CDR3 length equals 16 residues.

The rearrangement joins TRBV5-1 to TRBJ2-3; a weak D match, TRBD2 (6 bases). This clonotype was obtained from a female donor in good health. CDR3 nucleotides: TGCGCCAGCAGCTTGGTTTTGCCTAGCGCCGACGATACGCAGTATTTT. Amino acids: CASSLVLPSADDTQYF.